This is a list of T cell receptor beta chains from one sample in a study of blood T cell repertoires in COVID-19. The method was immunoSEQ multiplex PCR; TCRdb's version includes in-frame clones alone and lacks a portion of them. The sample yields 200,000 to 250,000 clones, around 81% seen once. Material for sequencing was peripheral blood. These receptors originate from a woman in her sixties or seventies with acute or convalescent COVID-19. The CDR3 runs from the conserved cysteine through the conserved F or W. Each record gives: J gene, V gene, CDR3 protein.

J: TRBJ1-1
V: TRBV6-5
CDR3: CASSKTGNTEAFF

J: TRBJ2-3
V: TRBV4-3
CDR3: CASSQDTGSGTDTQYF

J: TRBJ1-2
V: TRBV24-1
CDR3: CATSDERTGGRHGYTF

J: TRBJ1-2
V: TRBV4-1
CDR3: CASGEGTFYGYTF

J: TRBJ2-6
V: TRBV7-3
CDR3: CASSLTGLGANVLTF

J: TRBJ1-4
V: TRBV7-2
CDR3: CASSLKTAEKLFF

J: TRBJ2-7
V: TRBV4-3
CDR3: CASSQEAGFSYEQYF

J: TRBJ2-5
V: TRBV19
CDR3: CASSIGGQESRDQETQYF

J: TRBJ1-6
V: TRBV6-6
CDR3: CASSYVTSNSPLHF

J: TRBJ2-4
V: TRBV6-2/TRBV6-3
CDR3: CASSFQMQRNIQYF

J: TRBJ2-5
V: TRBV6-5
CDR3: CASSPRLVATQYF

J: TRBJ1-1
V: TRBV6-6
CDR3: CASSMTENTEAFF

J: TRBJ2-3
V: TRBV19
CDR3: CASTGRVTDTQYF

J: TRBJ2-5
V: TRBV18
CDR3: CASSPIAGGTVKETQYF

J: TRBJ2-6
V: TRBV2
CDR3: CASSVWGAGANVLTF

J: TRBJ2-1
V: TRBV2
CDR3: CASSRTAGTGGRYNEQFF

J: TRBJ2-5
V: TRBV12-3/TRBV12-4
CDR3: CASRGGAQETQYF

J: TRBJ2-4
V: TRBV3-1/TRBV3-2
CDR3: CASSQDLYRGGTKNIQYF

J: TRBJ1-5
V: TRBV30
CDR3: CAWSPQGNQPQHF

J: TRBJ2-3
V: TRBV4-1
CDR3: CASSQDGPGTGQTDTQYF

J: TRBJ2-1
V: TRBV7-9
CDR3: CASSLAGTSGGQYNEQFF

J: TRBJ2-2
V: TRBV6-5
CDR3: CASGRMLANTGELFF

J: TRBJ1-1
V: TRBV6-1
CDR3: CASSEATGRLTEAFF